Following are 5 T cell receptor beta chains from one sample sequenced in a study of T cells and Merkel cell carcinoma outcomes (dated by TCRdb to 2020 to 2021). Library preparation was by the immunoSEQ multiplex PCR assay. TCRdb carries this immuneACCESS record with in-frame sequences only. Its versions omit some clonotypes, under half of them owing to an unresolved V gene in the studies checked, with the rest unexplained. For this sample the table gives about 15,000 clones, of which about 89% were detected only once. The ten top clones hold under 8% of the sample. Sequenced material: tumor tissue from Merkel cell carcinoma. The receptor set was obtained from a human donor with Merkel cell carcinoma.

V usage is TRBV18 and J usage is TRBJ2-7; the D is unclear. The CDR3 length is 13 residues. The germline gives CDR1 KGHSH, CDR2 LQKENI. V lost 1 base to trimming and J lost 4 bases, with 8 bases between them. Here the CDR3 reads CASSPHEAYEQYF. In DNA, the CDR3 is TGTGCCAGCTCACCACATGAGGCATACGAGCAGTACTTC.

The chain links TRBV11-1 to TRBJ2-1, with D possibly TRBD2 on 6 matching bases. The CDR3 covers 16 residues. The germline V gene has CDR1 SGHAT and CDR2 FQDESV (reference sequence). Trimming took off 5 bases at V and 0 bases at J, with 14 bases between the two ends. The DNA of the CDR3 is TGTGCCAGCAGCCACCTGGACGGGAGCTCCTACAATGAGCAGTTCTTC. Translated: CASSHLDGSSYNEQFF.

On this clone: The junction departs from the called germline gene at one end, perhaps through a read error. The chain employs TRBV15 and TRBJ2-1; weak D call: TRBD2 (7 bases). Germline CDR1 and CDR2: LNHNV and YYDKDF (reference sequence). The CDR3 loop spans 16 amino acids. CDR3 region: CATSRGGLGGNNGQFF. The CDR3 DNA sequence: TGTGCCACCAGCCGAGGGGGGTTGGGGGGGAATAATGGGCAGTTCTTC.

The chain is built from TRBV5-6 and TRBJ1-1; 8 nucleotides match TRBD1. The CDR3 length is 15 residues. V was pared by 5 bases and J by 1 base, with 7 bases of the junction left unmatched. CDR1 SGHDT and CDR2 YYEEEE come from the germline V gene. The CDR3, as DNA: TGTGCCAGCAGTCGACAGGGGCTAGCGAACACTGAAGCTTTCTTT. It translates to CASSRQGLANTEAFF.

The rearrangement uses TRBV27 and TRBJ1-3; 10 bases line up with TRBD1. V was pared by 8 bases and J by 0 bases, with 16 bases of the junction left unmatched. The CDR3 loop spans 19 amino acids. Germline V CDR1 and CDR2: MNHEY, SMNVEV (reference sequence). In DNA, the CDR3 is TGTGCCAGCCGACCGGGACAGGGGAGCCCGGGGAGCTCTGGAAACACCATATATTTT. It yields the protein CASRPGQGSPGSSGNTIYF.